This is a list of T cell receptor beta chains from one sample in a study of control samples from healthy donors and cancer patients. TCRdb's copy holds only in-frame clones and misses some; the assay was immunoSEQ multiplex PCR. Among tens of thousands of clones listed, around 90% were seen once. The sequenced material came from PBMCs. Every receptor here comes from a woman aged 40 to 50 with head and neck cancer. Both conserved end residues are part of each CDR3. D genes are given only for firm matches. Size is omitted from some rows. Given values are once, few, many or a class for expanded clones.

>.|TRBJ1-4|TRBV5-1|.
CASSLAPIRPNEKLFF
TGCGCCAGCAGCTTGGCACCGATCCGTCCTAATGAAAAACTGTTTTTT
>.|TRBJ2-2|TRBV7-9|.
CASSRGTGELFF
TGTGCCAGCAGCCGGGGAACCGGGGAGCTGTTTTTT
>.|TRBJ2-1|TRBV24-1|TRBD2
CATLAGALFYNEQFF
TGTGCCACCCTAGCGGGGGCCCTTTTTTACAATGAGCAGTTCTTC
>.|TRBJ2-7|TRBV29-1|TRBD2
CSVWRGGRSRYEQYF
TGCAGCGTCTGGCGGGGAGGGAGATCTCGGTACGAGCAGTACTTC
>.|TRBJ2-6|TRBV19|.
CASKTGGSLSGANVLTF
TGTGCCAGTAAAACAGGTGGCTCACTATCTGGGGCCAACGTCCTGACTTTC
>.|TRBJ2-1|TRBV27|TRBD2
CASSFLAGAKGEQFF
TGTGCCAGCAGTTTCCTAGCGGGGGCTAAAGGGGAGCAGTTCTTC
>.|TRBJ2-1|TRBV6-5|.
CASTSGDRSYNEQFF
TGTGCCAGCACGTCGGGGGACCGCTCCTACAATGAGCAGTTCTTC
>.|TRBJ2-7|TRBV10-3|TRBD2
CAISTSGGLSYEQYF
TGTGCCATCAGCACCAGCGGGGGGCTCTCCTACGAGCAGTACTTC
>.|TRBJ1-2|TRBV19|TRBD1
CASSIGQGNSLVHGYTF
TGTGCCAGTAGTATTGGACAGGGAAACTCCCTGGTGCATGGCTACACCTTC
>.|TRBJ1-5|TRBV3-1/TRBV3-2|.
CASSQVLNQPQHF
TGTGCCAGCAGCCAAGTTTTGAACCAGCCCCAGCATTTT
>.|TRBJ2-5|TRBV18|.
CASSPGGETQYF
TGTGCCAGCTCACCTGGGGGAGAGACCCAGTACTTC
>.|TRBJ1-1|TRBV6-1|.
CASSDAGPEAFF
TGTGCCAGCAGTGATGCCGGTCCTGAAGCTTTCTTT
>.|TRBJ1-2|TRBV29-1|.
CSVGPGAPYGYTF
TGCAGCGTGGGCCCGGGGGCGCCCTATGGCTACACCTTC
>.|TRBJ2-4|TRBV4-1|TRBD2
CASSHYSGGQKNIQYF
TGCGCCAGCAGCCATTATAGCGGGGGGCAAAAAAACATTCAGTACTTC
>.|TRBJ2-2|TRBV4-1|TRBD2
CASSQDSLAGVPGELFF
TGCGCCAGCAGCCAAGACTCCCTAGCGGGAGTCCCCGGGGAGCTGTTTTTT
>.|TRBJ2-6|TRBV28|.
CASSFNHNQGTGANVLTF
TGTGCCAGCAGTTTTAACCACAATCAGGGGACCGGGGCCAACGTCCTGACTTTC
>.|TRBJ2-1|TRBV9|TRBD2
CASSPGGSDEQFF
TGTGCCAGCAGCCCCGGGGGGTCGGATGAGCAGTTCTTC
>.|TRBJ1-1|TRBV7-9|.
CASSLGSGVVTEAFF
TGTGCCAGCAGCTTAGGGTCGGGGGTGGTGACTGAAGCTTTCTTT
>few|TRBJ1-6|TRBV7-9|.
CASSPNNSPLHF
TGTGCCAGCAGCCCCAACAATTCACCCCTCCACTTT
>.|TRBJ2-7|TRBV6-4|TRBD2
CASSDSIWAFAGVYF
TGTGCCAGCAGTGACTCGATCTGGGCTTTTGCGGGAGTGTACTTC
>.|TRBJ2-3|TRBV18|.
CASSSTRRDTQYF
TGTGCCAGCTCATCGACTAGACGAGATACGCAGTATTTT
>.|TRBJ1-1|TRBV28|TRBD1
CASSPTGFTEAFF
TGTGCCAGCAGTCCGACAGGGTTCACTGAAGCTTTCTTT
>.|TRBJ1-3|TRBV19|TRBD1
CASRTGGGNTIYF
TGTGCCAGTCGGACAGGGGGAGGAAACACCATATATTTT
>.|TRBJ1-3|TRBV3-1/TRBV3-2|.
CASSHGAGNTIYF
TGTGCCAGCAGCCACGGGGCTGGAAACACCATATATTTT
>.|TRBJ2-7|TRBV6-5|.
CASSNGPWHEQYF
TGTGCCAGCTCCAACGGACCTTGGCACGAGCAGTACTTC
>once|TRBJ2-7|TRBV27|TRBD1
CASSLGTAYEQYF
TGTGCCAGCAGTTTAGGGACAGCGTACGAGCAGTACTTC
>once|TRBJ1-1|TRBV6-5|TRBD1
CASRGSGTGGSGAFF
TGTGCCAGCAGGGGTTCCGGGACAGGGGGCTCGGGAGCTTTCTTT
>.|TRBJ1-6|TRBV27|TRBD1
CASRGQGRSYNSPLHF
TGTGCCAGCCGAGGACAGGGGAGGTCCTATAATTCACCCCTCCACTTT
>.|TRBJ2-5|TRBV4-1|TRBD2
CASSPSGQETQYF
TGCGCCAGCAGTCCTAGCGGCCAAGAGACCCAGTACTTC
>.|TRBJ2-7|TRBV7-2|.
CASSLYQISYEQYF
TGTGCCAGCAGCTTATATCAAATATCCTACGAGCAGTACTTC
>.|TRBJ1-3|TRBV7-2|.
CASSFEANLSGNTIYF
TGTGCCAGCAGCTTCGAAGCTAATCTCTCTGGAAACACCATATATTTT
>.|TRBJ2-7|TRBV6-6|TRBD1
CASSPGQGYSYEQYF
TGTGCCAGCAGCCCTGGACAGGGGTACTCCTACGAGCAGTACTTC
>.|TRBJ2-3|TRBV3-1/TRBV3-2|.
CASSQADTQYF
TGTGCCAGCAGCCAAGCAGATACGCAGTATTTT
>.|TRBJ2-7|TRBV11-2|TRBD1
CASSLTGGYEQYF
TGTGCCAGCAGCTTGACAGGGGGGTACGAGCAGTACTTC
>.|TRBJ1-6|TRBV6-4|TRBD1
CASSDLPGQGASPLHF
TGTGCCAGCAGTGACCTCCCCGGACAGGGGGCTTCACCCCTCCACTTT
>once|TRBJ2-1|TRBV5-1|TRBD2
CASSPPLAFGSSYNEQFF
TGCGCCAGCAGCCCCCCACTAGCGTTCGGCAGCTCCTACAATGAGCAGTTCTTC
>once|TRBJ1-4|TRBV19|.
CASSISSSVVINEKLFF
TGTGCCAGTAGTATTTCTTCTTCAGTGGTGATTAATGAAAAACTGTTTTTT
>few|TRBJ1-1|TRBV6-5|TRBD1
CASSYQGAVEAFF
TGTGCCAGCAGTTACCAGGGGGCAGTTGAAGCTTTCTTT
>.|TRBJ2-7|TRBV7-3|.
CASSLDPEDEQYF
TGTGCCAGCAGCTTAGACCCAGAAGACGAGCAGTACTTC
>.|TRBJ2-7|TRBV10-3|TRBD2
CAISPTSTYEQYF
TGTGCCATCAGCCCGACTAGCACCTACGAGCAGTACTTC
>.|TRBJ2-3|TRBV2|.
CASSEETDTQYF
TGTGCCAGCAGTGAGGAGACAGATACGCAGTATTTT
>.|TRBJ1-2|TRBV27|.
CASSFTGDYGYTF
TGTGCCAGCAGTTTCACGGGGGACTATGGCTACACCTTC
>.|TRBJ2-5|TRBV18|.
CASSPANLETQYF
TGTGCCAGCTCACCGGCGAATCTGGAGACCCAGTACTTC